These T cell receptor beta chains were read from a single sample in a study of PD-L1 blockade in urothelial cancer. Method: immunoSEQ multiplex PCR; TCRdb's copy keeps in-frame clones and lacks some. The sample has approximately 38,000 clones; 83% are singletons. Material: PBMCs, obtained around atezolizumab (anti-PD-L1) treatment. The receptor set was obtained from a man aged 55-75 years with urothelial cancer. CDR3s include the opening cysteine and the closing phenylalanine or tryptophan. D genes are given only for firm matches. The size of a clone is reported for some rows only, either as once, few or many, or as a class for expanded clones.

clone size	V gene	D gene	J gene	CDR3 DNA	CDR3 protein
NA	TRBV5-1	TRBD1	TRBJ1-4	TGCGCCAGCAGCTCGGGACAGTTTAATGAAAAACTGTTTTTT	CASSSGQFNEKLFF
NA	TRBV7-2	TRBD1	TRBJ2-3	TGTGCCAGCACCCTCGGACAGGTAGTTGGCACAGATACGCAGTATTTT	CASTLGQVVGTDTQYF
NA	TRBV25-1	NA	TRBJ2-7	TGTGCCAGCAGTGAAATCGGACTCTACGAGCAGTACTTC	CASSEIGLYEQYF
NA	TRBV6-6	NA	TRBJ1-5	TGTGCCAGCAGTTACGTGTACAGGGAGCGCAATCAGCCCCAGCATTTT	CASSYVYRERNQPQHF
NA	TRBV6-1	TRBD1	TRBJ2-3	TGTGCCAGCAGGACAGGGAGACCTAGCACAGATACGCAGTATTTT	CASRTGRPSTDTQYF
NA	TRBV5-4	NA	TRBJ2-3	TGTGCCAGCAGTTCTGGACAGACGGGGGATACGCAGTATTTT	CASSSGQTGDTQYF
NA	TRBV11-3	NA	TRBJ2-1	TGTGCCAGCAGCGTTAGTAGGAGGGGGGGCCGGGATGAGCAGTTCTTC	CASSVSRRGGRDEQFF
once	TRBV5-1	TRBD2	TRBJ2-3	TGCGCCAGCAGCTCGGGACTAGCGGGCACAGATACGCAGTATTTT	CASSSGLAGTDTQYF
NA	TRBV28	TRBD2	TRBJ2-1	TGTGCCAGCATTCAGCGGGGGGGCTCCTACAATGAGCAGTTCTTC	CASIQRGGSYNEQFF
once	TRBV4-2	TRBD1	TRBJ2-7	TGTGCCAGCAGCCAGGGGGGACAGGGCGCCTACGAGCAGTACTTC	CASSQGGQGAYEQYF
NA	TRBV21-1	NA	TRBJ2-3	TGTGCCAGCTCATTTTTAGAGCTAGATACGCAGTATTTT	CASSFLELDTQYF
once	TRBV5-4	TRBD1	TRBJ1-2	TGTGCCAGCAGCTTGGCCAGGGGGCTGAGCTATGGCTACACCTTC	CASSLARGLSYGYTF
NA	TRBV5-1	NA	TRBJ2-7	TGCGCCAGCAGCTTGGTTGAGGGCGGGGACGCATACGAGCAGTACTTC	CASSLVEGGDAYEQYF
few	TRBV29-1	NA	TRBJ1-1	TGCAGCGTTACCCGAGTCGGCACTGAAGCTTTCTTT	CSVTRVGTEAFF
few	TRBV11-2	TRBD1	TRBJ2-7	TGTGCCAGCAGCCCGGGACAGGGAAGAGAGCAGTACTTC	CASSPGQGREQYF
NA	TRBV5-1	TRBD1	TRBJ1-1	TGCGCCAGCAGCTTGAGGGGGCAGGACACTGAAGCTTTCTTT	CASSLRGQDTEAFF
NA	TRBV28	NA	TRBJ1-2	TGTGCCACCAGGCGTTCGGGATCTATTAACTATGGCTACACCTTC	CATRRSGSINYGYTF
NA	TRBV5-4	TRBD1	TRBJ1-1	TGTGCCAGCAGCCCCTCGGGACAGGCCAACACTGAAGCTTTCTTT	CASSPSGQANTEAFF
NA	TRBV29-1	TRBD1	TRBJ1-2	TGCAGCGTTGAGCTAACAGGGGGATGGGGCTACACCTTC	CSVELTGGWGYTF
NA	TRBV5-1	TRBD2	TRBJ2-1	TGCGCCAGCAGCGGGACTAGCGGGGGTATACAGAATGAGCAGTTCTTC	CASSGTSGGIQNEQFF
NA	TRBV28	NA	TRBJ1-5	TGTGCCAGCAGTTTAGAATTGGGGCAACCGTCCAATCAGCCCCAGCATTTT	CASSLELGQPSNQPQHF
NA	TRBV5-1	NA	TRBJ2-7	TGCGCCAGCAGCTTGGCCACCGGCGGCACCTTCTACGAGCAGTACTTC	CASSLATGGTFYEQYF
few	TRBV2	TRBD1	TRBJ2-5	TGTGCCAGATTTAGACTTGGACAGGGGGCTATGGAGACCCAGTACTTC	CARFRLGQGAMETQYF
NA	TRBV2	TRBD2	TRBJ2-1	TGTGCCAGCAGAAGACTAGCGGGGGACAATGAGCAGTTCTTC	CASRRLAGDNEQFF
NA	TRBV18	TRBD1	TRBJ2-6	TGTGCCAGCTCACTAAGTACAGGGGAAGAGGCCAACGTCCTGACTTTC	CASSLSTGEEANVLTF
NA	TRBV28	TRBD1	TRBJ2-7	TGTGCCAGCAGTACAATTCCGGGACAGGGTAACGAGCAGTACTTC	CASSTIPGQGNEQYF
NA	TRBV19	TRBD1	TRBJ2-7	TGTGCCAGTAGTCCGAGGGACAGACCCTACGAGCAGTACTTC	CASSPRDRPYEQYF
NA	TRBV7-2	NA	TRBJ2-5	TGTGCCAGCAGCCCAGACGGGTTTAGGGAGGCCCAGTACTTC	CASSPDGFREAQYF
NA	TRBV5-1	NA	TRBJ2-7	TGCGCCAGCAGCCACGGGCCAGGGGAGCAGTACTTC	CASSHGPGEQYF
NA	TRBV5-1	NA	TRBJ1-3	TGCGCCAGCAGCTTGGTCGGATCGCCGGCGGACACCATATATTTT	CASSLVGSPADTIYF
NA	TRBV29-1	NA	TRBJ2-2	TGCAGCGCCTCAACGACAGGGAACACCGGGGAGCTGTTTTTT	CSASTTGNTGELFF
few	TRBV10-2	TRBD2	TRBJ2-1	TGCGCCAGCATGGTAGCGGGAGGTATCAATGAGCAGTTCTTC	CASMVAGGINEQFF
NA	TRBV11-2	NA	TRBJ1-3	TGTGCCAGCAGCTCGTTCCAGGGATCCATATATTTT	CASSSFQGSIYF
NA	TRBV4-3	TRBD2	TRBJ2-7	TGCGCCAGCAGCCAAGAAAGGGCTAGCGGGTCCTCCTACGAGCAGTACTTC	CASSQERASGSSYEQYF
NA	TRBV12-5	TRBD2	TRBJ2-7	TGTGCTAGTGGAGCTAGCGGGGGGGCAAGGTACGAGCAGTACTTC	CASGASGGARYEQYF
NA	TRBV25-1	TRBD2	TRBJ2-5	TGTGCCAGCAGTGAAATAGCGGGGCCCCAAGAGACCCAGTACTTC	CASSEIAGPQETQYF
NA	TRBV10-2	NA	TRBJ1-2	TGCGCCAGCAGTGAGTCAATAACAGGCCCAGACACCTTC	CASSESITGPDTF
NA	TRBV28	NA	TRBJ2-1	TGTGCCAGCAACAAAAAAAGGGGCCCCTCCTACAATGAGCAGTTCTTC	CASNKKRGPSYNEQFF
NA	TRBV6-1	TRBD1	TRBJ1-2	TGTGCCAGCAGTGGTCGGAGGGGGCGGGGGGTCTATGGCTACACCTTC	CASSGRRGRGVYGYTF
NA	TRBV7-2	TRBD2	TRBJ2-4	TGTGCCAGCAGCGCAGGACTAGATGGCGGCATTCAGTACTTC	CASSAGLDGGIQYF
once	TRBV14	NA	TRBJ2-5	TGTGCCAGCAGCCAGGGGGGATACGAGTCCCAAGAGACCCAGTACTTC	CASSQGGYESQETQYF